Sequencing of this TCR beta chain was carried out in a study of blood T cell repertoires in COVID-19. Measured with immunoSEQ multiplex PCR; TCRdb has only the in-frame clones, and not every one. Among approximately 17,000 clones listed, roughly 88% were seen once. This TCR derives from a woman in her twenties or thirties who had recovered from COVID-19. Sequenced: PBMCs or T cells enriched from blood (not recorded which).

The CDR3, as DNA: TGTGCCAGCAGTTTCGGCGGAGCAGATACGCAGTATTTT. This codes for CASSFGGADTQYF. The chain links TRBV27 to TRBJ2-3; D is ambiguous. V lost 3 bases to trimming and J lost 4 bases, with 8 bases between them. CDR1 is MNHEY, CDR2 SMNVEV, per germline (reference sequence). The CDR3 contains 13 residues.